This TCR beta chain was identified in a study of shared clonotypes between healthy human individuals. Study results and caveats: Represented diversity (both genetic and exposure-history) was limited by the small number of donors.

Sequencing was performed with immunoSEQ multiplex PCR; in TCRdb, only in-frame clones are kept and a portion is missing. The profile covers 1.5 million to 2.5 million clones, with less than 95% appearing a single time and approximately 1.2% taken by the ten largest. The CDR3 is made up of 10 amino acids. V was cut by 5 bases and J by 4 bases, with 3 bases left in between. Germline assignment: CDR1 SEHNR and CDR2 FQNEAQ (reference sequence). Naive CD8 isolation took CD45RO-negative cells positively selected for CCR7 and excluded terminally differentiated effector memory CD45RA+ cells. Details on this clone: The antigen is unknown. The same CDR3 is also encoded by other DNA sequences in this sample.

The chain has TRBV7-9 and TRBJ2-7; D is undetermined. This clonotype was obtained from a young man in good health. The sequencing sample was made of naive CD8+ T cells sorted from blood. As DNA, the CDR3 is TGTGCCAGCAGCCCGTACGAGCAGTACTTC. Protein product: CASSPYEQYF.